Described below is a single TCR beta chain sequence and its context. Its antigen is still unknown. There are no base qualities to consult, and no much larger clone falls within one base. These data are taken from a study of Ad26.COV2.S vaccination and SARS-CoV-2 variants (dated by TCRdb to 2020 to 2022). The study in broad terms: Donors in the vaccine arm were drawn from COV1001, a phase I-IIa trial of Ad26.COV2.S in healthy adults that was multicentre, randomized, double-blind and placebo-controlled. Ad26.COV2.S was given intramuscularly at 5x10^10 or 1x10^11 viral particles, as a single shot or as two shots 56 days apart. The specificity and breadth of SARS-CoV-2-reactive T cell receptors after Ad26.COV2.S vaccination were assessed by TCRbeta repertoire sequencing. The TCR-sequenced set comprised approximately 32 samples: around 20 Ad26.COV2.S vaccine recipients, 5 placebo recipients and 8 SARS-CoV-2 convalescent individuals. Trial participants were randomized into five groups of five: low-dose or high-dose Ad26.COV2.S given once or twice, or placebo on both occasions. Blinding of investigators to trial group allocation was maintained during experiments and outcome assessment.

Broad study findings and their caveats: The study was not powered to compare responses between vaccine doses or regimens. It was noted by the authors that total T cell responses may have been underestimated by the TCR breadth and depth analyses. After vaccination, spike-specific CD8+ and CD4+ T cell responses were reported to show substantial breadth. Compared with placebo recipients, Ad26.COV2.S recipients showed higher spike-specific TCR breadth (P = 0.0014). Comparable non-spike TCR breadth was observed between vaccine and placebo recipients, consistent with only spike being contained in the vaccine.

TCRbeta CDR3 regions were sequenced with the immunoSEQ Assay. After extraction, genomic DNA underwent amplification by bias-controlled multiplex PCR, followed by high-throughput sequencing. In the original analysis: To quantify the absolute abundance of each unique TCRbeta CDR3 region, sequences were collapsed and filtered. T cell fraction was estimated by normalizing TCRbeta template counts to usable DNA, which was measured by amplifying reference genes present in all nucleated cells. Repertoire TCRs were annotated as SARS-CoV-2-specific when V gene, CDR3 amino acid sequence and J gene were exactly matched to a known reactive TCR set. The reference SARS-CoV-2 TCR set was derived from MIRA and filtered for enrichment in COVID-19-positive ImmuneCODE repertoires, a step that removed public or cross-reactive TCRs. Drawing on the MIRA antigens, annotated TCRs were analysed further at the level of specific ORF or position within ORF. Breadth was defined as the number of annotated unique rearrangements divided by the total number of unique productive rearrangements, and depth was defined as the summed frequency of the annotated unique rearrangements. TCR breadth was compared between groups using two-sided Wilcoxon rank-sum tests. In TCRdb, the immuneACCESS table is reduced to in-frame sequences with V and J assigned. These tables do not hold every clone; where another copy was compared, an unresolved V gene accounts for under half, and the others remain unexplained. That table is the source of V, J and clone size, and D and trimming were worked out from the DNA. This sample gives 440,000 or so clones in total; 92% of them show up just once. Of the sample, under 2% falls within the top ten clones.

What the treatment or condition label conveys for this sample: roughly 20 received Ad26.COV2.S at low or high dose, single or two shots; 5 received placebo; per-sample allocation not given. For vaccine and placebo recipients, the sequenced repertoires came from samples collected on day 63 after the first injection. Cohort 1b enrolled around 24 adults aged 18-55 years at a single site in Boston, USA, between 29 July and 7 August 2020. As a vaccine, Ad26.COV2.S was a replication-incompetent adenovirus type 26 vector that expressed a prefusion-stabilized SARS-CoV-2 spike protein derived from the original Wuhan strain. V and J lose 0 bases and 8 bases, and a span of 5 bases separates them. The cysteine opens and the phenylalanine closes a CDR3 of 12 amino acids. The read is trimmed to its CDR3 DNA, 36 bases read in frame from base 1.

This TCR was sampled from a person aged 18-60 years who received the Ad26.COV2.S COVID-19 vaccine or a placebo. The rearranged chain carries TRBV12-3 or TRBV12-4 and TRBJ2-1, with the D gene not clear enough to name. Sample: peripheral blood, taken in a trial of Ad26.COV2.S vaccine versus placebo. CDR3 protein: CASSLAVHEQFF. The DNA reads TGTGCCAGCAGTTTAGCAGTGCATGAGCAGTTCTTC.